This entry is about one TCR beta chain. The data originate from a study of T cell changes during pregnancy in multiple sclerosis. TCRdb's copy holds only in-frame clones and misses some; the assay was immunoSEQ multiplex PCR. The profile covers tens of thousands of clones, with approximately 90% appearing a single time and 0.45% to 0.75% taken by the ten largest. After removal of 3 bases from V and 2 bases from J, the junction contained 3 bases not matched to a gene. The CDR3 extends over 16 amino acids. The V gene's germline CDR1 is SGHNT and CDR2 YYREEE (reference sequence). The material sequenced was CD4+ T cells from peripheral blood mononuclear cells, taken in the first trimester of pregnancy. The sequence derives from a female donor with multiple sclerosis, enrolled in a pregnancy study. This chain connects TRBV5-4 to TRBJ2-4; 12 bases fit TRBD1. For the CDR3, the DNA is TGTGCCAGCAGCTCCCGGGACAGGGGGCCCAAAAACATTCAGTACTTC. It specifies CASSSRDRGPKNIQYF.